This T cell receptor (beta chain) was sequenced in a study of blood T cell repertoires in COVID-19. As for the study in general: Researchers got acute and convalescent COVID-19 samples from the United States, Italy and Spain. T cells, B-cell-depleted T cells, or PBMCs provided the cDNA or gDNA that served as material.

Methods used by the authors: Estimation of nucleated cell counts was performed using reference gene primer amplification. Libraries were prepared by immunoSEQ multiplex PCR; TCRdb keeps only in-frame clonotypes and omits some of them. That table is the source of V, J and clone size, and D and trimming were worked out from the DNA. The sample yields around 130,000 clones, around 87% seen once. This clone came up a few times. This CDR3 spans 14 amino acids. Trimming took 1 base from V and 1 from J, leaving 10 bases between them. The germline V gene has CDR1 GTSNPN and CDR2 SVGIG (reference sequence). The source is a woman aged 60-75 years with acute or convalescent COVID-19. The sample consisted of peripheral blood. The V and J genes are TRBV30 and TRBJ1-1; unclear D gene. CDR3 in amino acids: CAWSGLPGNTEAFF. The CDR3 DNA sequence: TGTGCCTGGAGTGGGCTTCCAGGGAACACTGAAGCTTTCTTT.